This T cell receptor (beta chain) was sequenced for a study of molecular identifiers for immune sequencing clone quantification. The study's findings and limits: Clones with over 20 RNA copies captured over 98% of effector molecules but under 1% of naive ones. Detectable among 800,000 to 1,000,000 naive cells, according to reports, was Jurkat TCR RNA spiked in from one cell.

In its sample, this clonotype was seen many times. The antigen remains unidentified. Generation of bulk TCR libraries relied on previously described methods and listed TCR primers. TCRdb itself ran the PCR reads through MiXCR, one entry per CDR3 protein. This sample has approximately 680,000 distinct CDR3 sequences, with approximately 24% found just once. Naive CD8 T cell sorting was performed on the CD8+CD4-CCR7+CD45RA+ phenotype. Sequences were obtained from naive CD8+ T cells from blood, with Jurkat cell RNA spiked in. Subset in this sample: FACS-sorted CD8+CD4-CCR7+CD45RA+ naive T cells. This receptor was identified in a human donor in good health. Some libraries in this study had Jurkat cell RNA spiked in.

The DNA for the CDR3 is TGTGCCACCAGTGATTTGGGACAAGACACCGGGGAGCTGTTTTTT. Translating gives CATSDLGQDTGELFF. The chain is built from TRBV24-1 and TRBJ2-2, with D perhaps TRBD1 (5 bases). This CDR3 is 15 amino acids long. With 0 bases removed from V and 3 bases from J, the gap between germline ends came to 7 bases. The germline gives CDR1 KGHDR, CDR2 SFDVKD.